This T cell receptor (beta chain) was profiled in a study of blood T cell repertoires in COVID-19. Study-wide context: Donors in the United States, Italy and Spain gave samples during acute or convalescent COVID-19.

Profiling relied on immunoSEQ multiplex PCR, and the TCRdb table lists in-frame clones only, not all of them. The sample lists 85,000 to 100,000 clones, 90% occurring once. This clone appeared once. V lost 2 bases, J lost 2 bases, and 4 bases stayed unmatched. Germline-derived CDR1 and CDR2 are ENHRY and SYGVKD. The CDR3 loop spans 15 amino acids. The sequencing sample was made of peripheral blood. The clonotype was recovered from a man aged 60 to 69 with acute or convalescent COVID-19. The chain joins TRBV10-3 to TRBJ1-1; 8 nucleotides line up with TRBD1. As DNA, the CDR3 is TGTGCCATCAGTGAGGGGGCAGGGGGCAACACTGAAGCTTTCTTT. The encoded protein is CAISEGAGGNTEAFF.